The 27 T cell receptor beta chains below come from one sample, sequenced in a study of T-cell memory formation after mild COVID-19. TCRdb reanalysed the 5' RACE reads using MiXCR and keeps one entry per CDR3 protein. The table has approximately 260,000 distinct CDR3 sequences, under 20% seen once. The sequencing input was PBMCs or a T cell subset sorted from them (not recorded which). These receptors originate from a man in his late teens or twenties who had mild COVID-19 (a few samples of this study predate the infection). Cell type and time point are not known.

A single count supports this clonotype. V is TRBV29-1 and J is TRBJ1-1, with D unresolved. Deletions cut 4 bases from V and 6 bases from J, with 15 bases between. The CDR3 runs to 13 residues. Germline assignment: CDR1 SQVTM and CDR2 ANQGSEA. The DNA for the CDR3 is TGCAGCGTTGTGGGGTTGGGATACGCTGAAGCTTTCTTT. Translated, it gives CSVVGLGYAEAFF.

The table lists this clonotype with many counts. J is TRBJ2-5 and V is TRBV20-1; D may be TRBD2 (6 bases). Looked up from germline, CDR1 is DFQATT and CDR2 is SNEGSKA (reference sequence). The germline V and J ends were trimmed by 6 bases and 4 bases, with 15 bases remaining between them. This CDR3 region has 13 residues. This CDR3 reads CSAFIRGGETQYF. The CDR3 DNA reads as TGCAGTGCCTTTATCCGGGGAGGAGAGACCCAGTACTTC.

CDR3 sequence: CASSPGTGAFYGYTF. The DNA for the CDR3 is TGTGCCAGCTCACCAGGGACAGGGGCGTTCTATGGCTACACCTTC. The V and J genes are TRBV18 and TRBJ1-2, with TRBD1 matching 10 bases. Trimming at V came to 2 bases and at J to 4 bases, leaving 4 bases not matched to a gene. CDR3 length equals 15 residues. CDR1 is KGHSH, CDR2 LQKENI, per germline.

J is TRBJ2-6 and V is TRBV30, with D perhaps being TRBD1 or TRBD2 (5 bases each). CDR1 and CDR2 (germline): GTSNPN, SVGIG (reference sequence). This CDR3 spans 16 amino acids. The V end was cut by 1 base, the J end by 2 bases, with 12 bases between. In DNA, the CDR3 is TGTGCCTGGAGTGACAAGACAGCGGCTGGGGCCAACGTCCTGACTTTC. Translated: CAWSDKTAAGANVLTF.

CDR3 in DNA: TGTGCCAGCAGTTTTGAGGGAACGGGGTATGGCTACACCTTC. Its translation is CASSFEGTGYGYTF. The chain uses TRBV28 and TRBJ1-2; D uncertain. CDR1 and CDR2 (germline): MDHEN, SYDVKM. The CDR3 loop spans 14 amino acids. V lost 3 bases, J lost 5 bases, and 13 bases lay in between.

This clonotype was seen more than once but under ten times. This sequence joins TRBV10-3 and TRBJ2-7; 7 nucleotides line up with TRBD1. From germline, CDR1 is ENHRY and CDR2 SYGVKD. With V trimmed by 3 bases and J by 2 bases, 7 bases remained unmatched. The CDR3 totals 15 residues. This chain's CDR3 is CAISDHGTEAYEQYF. The CDR3 coding sequence is TGTGCCATCAGTGACCATGGGACAGAAGCCTACGAGCAGTACTTC.

The chain has TRBV28 and TRBJ2-3; D call uncertain. Germline lookup yields CDR1 MDHEN and CDR2 SYDVKM. This CDR3 has 15 amino acids. The V and J ends lost 3 bases and 1 base respectively, with 11 bases between them. Here the CDR3 DNA reads TGTGCCAGCAGTTTGGTGAGCGCAGGCACAGATACGCAGTATTTT. Amino acid sequence: CASSLVSAGTDTQYF.

The gene calls are TRBV11-2 and TRBJ2-2; possibly TRBD1 for D (5 bases). The germline gives CDR1 SGHAT, CDR2 FQNNGV. Trimming pared 4 bases from V and 8 bases from J, leaving 8 bases between. The length of the CDR3 is 12 residues. The CDR3 DNA sequence: TGTGCCAGCAGCTCGACAGTGGGGGAGCTGTTTTTT. Residues: CASSSTVGELFF.

This clonotype was detected only a few times. The chain carries TRBV7-2 and TRBJ1-5; TRBD1 matches at 9 bases. Germline CDR1 reads SGHTA; CDR2 reads FQGNSA. Trimming cost V 4 bases and J 7 bases; bases outside gene matches: 2. CDR3 size: 13 residues. In DNA, the CDR3 is TGTGCCAGCAGCTATGACAGGGGGCAGCCCCAGCATTTT. This translates into CASSYDRGQPQHF.

This chain uses TRBV29-1 with TRBJ2-3; a possible D gene is TRBD2 (6 bases). V lost 3 bases and J lost 2, with 15 bases in between. CDR1 is SQVTM and CDR2 is ANQGSEA in the germline V gene. This CDR3 comprises 15 residues. The chain's CDR3 is CSVDTSGSLTDTQYF. The CDR3 region has the DNA TGCAGCGTTGATACTTCCGGGAGTCTCACAGATACGCAGTATTTT.

The J gene is TRBJ2-5, the V gene TRBV9, with D maybe TRBD1 (5 bases). Germline CDR1 is SGDLS and CDR2 is YYNGEE. The CDR3 consists of 17 residues. Trimming took 0 bases from V and 3 from J, leaving 18 bases between them. In DNA form, the CDR3 reads TGTGCCAGCAGCGTAGAGTCAGGGCCGGAGTGGGAAGAGACCCAGTACTTC. The encoded protein is CASSVESGPEWEETQYF.

This chain links TRBV5-6 with TRBJ1-2; D gene uncertain. The CDR3 is made up of 11 amino acids. Trimming pared 3 bases from V and 8 bases from J, leaving 8 bases between. Germline CDR1 reads SGHDT; CDR2 reads YYEEEE. CDR3 DNA sequence: TGTGCCAGCAGCTCTGGATTCGGCTACACCTTC. Protein product: CASSSGFGYTF. The complete variable domain, with remaining parts taken from reference TRBV5-6 and TRBJ1-2, reads DAGVTQSPTHLIKTRGQQVTLRCSPKSGHDTVSWYQQALGQGPQFIFQYYEEEERQRGNFPDRFSGHQFPNYSSELNVNALLLGDSALYLCASSSGFGYTFGSGTRLTVV.

The rearrangement links TRBV6-2 or TRBV6-3 to TRBJ2-3; TRBD2 aligns across 8 bases. Germline assignment: CDR1 MNHEY and CDR2 SVGEGT. This CDR3 is 15 amino acids long. J gave up 6 bases and V 5 bases, and 10 bases lay outside the gene matches. The CDR3 region is CASSPYSGEADTQYF. CDR3 in DNA: TGTGCCAGCAGTCCCTATAGCGGGGAAGCGGATACGCAGTATTTT.

This clonotype was counted a few times. The chain joins TRBV7-2 to TRBJ1-3; D is uncertain. The ends were cut back, 4 bases at V and 4 bases at J, with 11 bases in the middle. Germline CDR1 is SGHTA and CDR2 is FQGNSA. There are 14 residues in the CDR3. CDR3 protein: CASSSPASGNTIYF. As DNA, the CDR3 is TGTGCCAGCAGCTCCCCGGCCTCCGGAAACACCATATATTTT.

There are a few counts of this clonotype. The chain uses TRBV15 and TRBJ2-5, with TRBD2 matching over 11 bases. V lost 2 bases, J lost 4 bases, and 9 bases stayed unmatched. Per germline, CDR1 LNHNV and CDR2 YYDKDF (reference sequence). The CDR3 spans 17 residues. CDR3 nucleotides: TGTGCCACCAGCAGACGGAGAGTAGCGGGGGGGCTAGAGACCCAGTACTTC. Its protein is CATSRRRVAGGLETQYF.

This clonotype was recorded at least ten times. The rearrangement joins TRBV12-3 or TRBV12-4 to TRBJ2-6; D remains ambiguous. The V end was cut by 2 bases, the J end by 4 bases, with 9 bases between. This CDR3 is 15 amino acids long. The chain's CDR3 is CASSLFNPGANVLTF. The CDR3 DNA follows: TGTGCCAGCAGTTTATTCAACCCCGGGGCCAACGTCCTGACTTTC.

The CDR3 DNA sequence: TGTGCCAGCAGCCAAGCAGGGGGCTTGGAGCAGTACGTC. This translates into CASSQAGGLEQYV. The V and J genes are TRBV3-1 and TRBJ2-7, with 8 bases lining up with TRBD1. The CDR3 has 13 residues. Germline V CDR1 and CDR2: LGHDT, YNNKEL (reference sequence). Trimming removed 1 base from V and 7 bases from J; junction bases left unmatched: 3.

This clonotype was found many times. The chain couples TRBV29-1 to TRBJ2-3, with 10 nucleotides matching TRBD1. The CDR3 runs 19 residues. Germline assignment: CDR1 SQVTM and CDR2 ANQGSEA. V shed 1 base, J shed 3 bases, and the junction held 16 bases outside the gene matches. The CDR3 here is CSVEGTQLRTGGSTDTQYF. The CDR3 bases are TGCAGCGTTGAAGGAACCCAGCTGCGGACAGGGGGTAGTACAGATACGCAGTATTTT.

Here the CDR3 DNA reads TGTGCCAGCAGTTCGCCTCCGGGCTCTCGGGGGGCGTACAATGAGCAGTTCTTC. Amino acid sequence: CASSSPPGSRGAYNEQFF. V and J are TRBV12-3 or TRBV12-4 and TRBJ2-1; D possibly corresponds to TRBD2 (7 bases). The CDR3 has 18 amino acids. V was pared by 4 bases and J by 4 bases, with 23 bases between.

This sequence joins TRBV7-3 and TRBJ2-1, with D perhaps TRBD1 (5 bases). Germline loops: CDR1 SGHTA, CDR2 FQGTGA. V was trimmed by 4 bases and J by 9 bases, leaving 10 bases between them. The CDR3 covers 12 residues. CDR3 nucleotide sequence: TGTGCCAGCAGCTCCAGGGTTGGTGAGCAGTTCTTC. It specifies CASSSRVGEQFF.

This chain joins TRBV7-2 and TRBJ2-2; 12 nucleotides line up with TRBD2. Germline CDR1 is SGHTA and CDR2 is FQGNSA. The CDR3 length is 17 residues. The junction had 13 bases not matched to a gene; V was cut back by 5 bases and J by 9 bases. CDR3 DNA: TGTGCCAGCAGCGCGCTACCTAGCGGGGGGGCCTCCCGGGAGCTGTTTTTT. Translated: CASSALPSGGASRELFF.

The sample holds many counts of this clonotype. The rearrangement links TRBV18 to TRBJ2-7; a weak D match, TRBD2 (5 bases). Germline values: CDR1 KGHSH, CDR2 LQKENI. The CDR3 is 12 amino acids. V was clipped by 1 base and J by 4 bases, with 5 bases between them. CDR3 sequence reads: CASSPRGYEQYF. The CDR3 nucleotides are TGTGCCAGCTCACCACGAGGGTACGAGCAGTACTTC.

This chain joins TRBV20-1 and TRBJ1-4, with D possibly being TRBD1 (5 bases). The CDR3 consists of 13 residues. Germline lookup yields CDR1 DFQATT and CDR2 SNEGSKA (reference sequence). Trimming removed 6 bases from V and 2 bases from J, with 10 bases in between. CDR3 sequence: CSAGDVTNEKLFF. The CDR3 nucleotides are TGCAGTGCAGGGGACGTCACTAATGAAAAACTGTTTTTT.

The J gene is TRBJ2-2, the V gene TRBV28; possibly TRBD1 for D (6 bases). Germline V gene lookup returns CDR1 MDHEN and CDR2 SYDVKM. The length of the CDR3 is 14 residues. Trimming left V 5 bases short and J 7 bases short, with 14 bases between. The CDR3 sequence is CASSANRALGELFF. CDR3 nucleotides: TGTGCCAGCAGTGCTAACAGGGCCCTCGGGGAGCTGTTTTTT.

This clonotype was found many times. This chain uses TRBV12-3 or TRBV12-4 with TRBJ2-7; possibly TRBD1 or TRBD2 for D (5 bases each). Trimming removed 8 bases from V and 3 bases from J, with 8 bases in between. This CDR3 contains 11 residues. CDR3 sequence: CASGGSYEQYF. The CDR3 bases are TGTGCCAGCGGGGGTAGCTACGAGCAGTACTTC.

This clonotype was detected only a few times. The CDR3 reads CASSQAATRTDTQYF. The CDR3, as DNA: TGCGCCAGCAGCCAAGCCGCTACTCGCACAGATACGCAGTATTTT. This chain links TRBV4-1 with TRBJ2-3; D not certain. Germline assignment: CDR1 MGHRA and CDR2 YSYEKL. The CDR3 is 15 residues long. V lost 1 base and J lost 1, with 9 bases in between.

This clonotype was found a few times. The genes are TRBV5-1 and TRBJ2-7, with TRBD1 matching 9 bases. The ends lost 0 bases at V and 4 bases at J; junction bases unmatched: 5. The germline gives CDR1 SGHRS, CDR2 YFSETQ. This CDR3 spans 15 amino acids. This chain's CDR3 is CASSLGGTGSYEQYF. The CDR3 nucleotides read TGCGCCAGCAGCTTGGGTGGGACAGGGTCGTACGAGCAGTACTTC.